The 26 T cell receptor beta chains listed next were all sequenced from one sample in a study of OX40 agonist ivuxolimab in advanced cancers. TCRdb keeps only in-frame clones here, not all; method: immunoSEQ multiplex PCR. The sample includes some 41,000 clones, over 75% of them seen just once. The sample in question was CD4+ or CD8+ T cells sorted from blood, obtained in a trial of the OX40 agonist ivuxolimab. The receptor source for this set is an adult with an advanced solid tumor such as melanoma, head and neck, liver or kidney cancer.

This clone was detected once. The chain's CDR3 is CATSGRQETQYF. The DNA for the CDR3 is TGTGCCACCAGCGGGAGGCAAGAGACCCAGTACTTC. The chain is built from TRBV15 and TRBJ2-5; maybe TRBD2 (6 bases). Per the germline V gene, CDR1 is LNHNV and CDR2 is YYDKDF (reference sequence). V lost 5 bases to trimming and J lost 2 bases, with 6 bases between them. The CDR3 runs to 12 residues.

The rearrangement joins TRBV4-1 to TRBJ1-5; tentative D call: TRBD1 (5 bases). The CDR3 is made up of 14 amino acids. Per germline, CDR1 MGHRA and CDR2 YSYEKL. The V and J ends lost 0 bases and 3 bases respectively, with 6 bases between them. Here the CDR3 DNA reads TGCGCCAGCAGCCAAGATGGGGCCAATCAGCCCCAGCATTTT. This translates into CASSQDGANQPQHF.

This chain links TRBV18 with TRBJ1-1; D remains ambiguous. The CDR3 contains 14 residues. The germline V and J ends were trimmed by 1 base and 2 bases, with 8 bases remaining between them. Germline CDR1 KGHSH, CDR2 LQKENI. The CDR3 DNA sequence: TGTGCCAGCTCACCACTACAGTACAACACTGAAGCTTTCTTT. Translating it yields CASSPLQYNTEAFF. The variable domain in full, with the rest retrieved from reference TRBV18 and TRBJ1-1, is NAGVMQNPRHLVRRRGQEARLRCSPMKGHSHVYWYRQLPEEGLKFMVYLQKENIIDESGMPKERFSAEFPKEGPSILRIQQVVRGDSAAYFCASSPLQYNTEAFFGQGTRLTVV.

The chain couples TRBV5-5 to TRBJ2-7; D gene ambiguous. The germline gives CDR1 SGHKS, CDR2 YYEKEE (reference sequence). The CDR3 runs 12 residues. The germline V and J ends were trimmed by 1 base and 3 bases, with 5 bases remaining between them. CDR3 in amino acids: CASSLYSYEQYF. For the CDR3, the DNA is TGTGCCAGCAGCTTGTATAGCTACGAGCAGTACTTC.

This clone was seen more than once but under ten times. Different DNA sequences within this sample yield the same CDR3. The genes are TRBV28 and TRBJ1-5; D call uncertain. Germline CDR1 reads MDHEN; CDR2 reads SYDVKM. There are 14 residues in the CDR3. Trimming pared 3 bases from V and 2 bases from J, leaving 8 bases between. The CDR3 nucleotides are TGTGCCAGCAGTTTCGGATGGGGCAATCAGCCCCAGCATTTT. Its protein is CASSFGWGNQPQHF.

A remark on this clone: The junction does not match germline at one end; this may be a read error. The chain employs TRBV7-7 and TRBJ2-2; tentatively, D is TRBD1 (5 bases). Germline values: CDR1 SSHAT, CDR2 FNYEAQ (reference sequence). The CDR3 is 17 amino acids. In DNA form, the CDR3 reads TGTGCTAGCAGCTTAGCACCGGCAGGGCCTTACACCGGGGAGCTGTTTTTT. Protein: CASSLAPAGPYTGELFF.

The chain is built from TRBV6-1 and TRBJ1-5; D remains ambiguous. V lost 0 bases to trimming and J lost 7 bases, with 10 bases between them. The germline gives CDR1 MNHNS, CDR2 SASEGT. The CDR3 totals 14 residues. CDR3 residues: CASSEAWFRQPQHF. CDR3 DNA sequence: TGTGCCAGCAGTGAAGCATGGTTCCGACAGCCCCAGCATTTT.

The genes are TRBV6-5 and TRBJ1-3; 7 bases line up with TRBD1. This CDR3 has 15 amino acids. J lost 4 bases, V lost 8 bases, and 11 bases had no gene match. CDR1 and CDR2 from the germline V gene are MNHEY and SVGAGI. The CDR3 sequence is CASRFQGGSGNTIYF. CDR3 DNA: TGTGCCAGCCGATTTCAGGGGGGTTCAGGAAACACCATATATTTT.

Turning to this clone: A much larger clone differs by one base, so this may be a read error. Additional DNA sequences in this sample encode the identical CDR3. The genes are TRBV10-2 and TRBJ2-5; TRBD2 matches at 8 bases. The CDR3 extends over 13 amino acids. The trim removed 7 bases at V and 2 bases at J, leaving 3 bases unmatched. Germline CDR1 WSHSY, CDR2 SAAADI. CDR3: CASKVAGQETQYF. CDR3 nucleotide sequence: TGCGCCAGCAAGGTAGCGGGACAAGAGACCCAGTACTTC.

J is TRBJ2-7 and V is TRBV11-3, with TRBD1 identical over 9 bases. This CDR3 comprises 15 residues. With V trimmed by 5 bases and J by 6 bases, 11 bases remained unmatched. Germline V gives CDR1 SGHNT, CDR2 YENEEA. The CDR3 spells CASSKLRDRAGEQYF. CDR3 sequence (DNA): TGTGCCAGCAGCAAACTCCGGGACAGGGCGGGCGAGCAGTACTTC.

The V and J genes are TRBV6-4 and TRBJ2-1; 13 bases map to TRBD2. This CDR3 has 16 residues. Germline-derived CDR1 and CDR2 are MRHNA and SNTAGT. After removal of 4 bases from V and 4 bases from J, the junction contained 4 bases not matched to a gene. CDR3 in amino acids: CASSVRLAGGYNEQFF. The DNA for the CDR3 is TGTGCCAGCAGTGTCCGACTAGCGGGAGGTTACAATGAGCAGTTCTTC.

The chain employs TRBV25-1 and TRBJ1-6; weak D call: TRBD1 (5 bases). Germline V lookup: CDR1 MGHDK, CDR2 SYGVNS. With 6 bases removed from V and 7 bases from J, the gap between germline ends came to 13 bases. There are 14 residues in the CDR3. As DNA, the CDR3 is TGTGCCAGCAGCCTCGGGGCGTTAAATTCACCCCTCCACTTT. Translated: CASSLGALNSPLHF. Supplemented by reference TRBV25-1 and TRBJ1-6, the full variable domain reads EADIYQTPRYLVIGTGKKITLECSQTMGHDKMYWYQQDPGMELHLIHYSYGVNSTEKGDLSSESTVSRIRTEHFPLTLESARPSHTSQYLCASSLGALNSPLHFGNGTRLTVT.

V and J are TRBV6-6 and TRBJ2-7; TRBD2 matches 9 bases. This CDR3 is 15 amino acids long. V shed 0 bases, J shed 7 bases, and the junction held 7 bases outside the gene matches. The germline V gene encodes CDR1 MNHNY and CDR2 SVGAGI (reference sequence). CDR3 in amino acids: CASSYSSGRMEEQYF. The CDR3 DNA follows: TGTGCCAGCAGTTACTCTAGCGGGAGAATGGAGGAGCAGTACTTC.

The chain is built from TRBV6-5 and TRBJ1-5; D unresolved. V was trimmed by 6 bases and J by 7 bases, leaving 16 bases between them. The CDR3 spans 14 residues. The germline CDR1 and CDR2 sequences are MNHEY and SVGAGI. The CDR3 sequence is CASSTMSGMQPQHF. The CDR3 bases are TGTGCCAGCAGCACAATGAGTGGCATGCAGCCCCAGCATTTT.

V and J are TRBV5-1 and TRBJ2-2; D perhaps matches TRBD1 (5 bases). CDR1 and CDR2 (germline): SGHRS, YFSETQ. The V gene lost 6 bases and the J gene lost 3 bases, with 9 bases spanning the gap. The CDR3 is made up of 13 amino acids. CDR3 amino acids: CASNKGYTGELFF. In nucleotides, the CDR3 is TGCGCCAGCAATAAGGGGTACACCGGGGAGCTGTTTTTT.

This chain links TRBV19 with TRBJ2-3, with 10 bases lining up with TRBD2. J was trimmed by 1 base and V by 5 bases; bases with no gene match: 6. Germline CDR1 reads LNHDA; CDR2 reads SQIVND (reference sequence). CDR3 length: 16 residues. The CDR3 protein is CASSWSGRGGTDTQYF. CDR3 in DNA: TGTGCCAGTAGTTGGAGCGGGAGGGGGGGCACAGATACGCAGTATTTT.

V is TRBV4-1 and J is TRBJ2-1, with 13 bases that match TRBD2. The CDR3 is 21 amino acids. Trimming removed 0 bases from V and 7 bases from J; junction bases left unmatched: 18. The germline CDR1 and CDR2 sequences are MGHRA and YSYEKL. As DNA, the CDR3 is TGCGCCAGCAGCCAAGACCTCCTTGGTTTCGGACTAGCGGGAGCTGGTAATGAGCAGTTCTTC. Amino acids: CASSQDLLGFGLAGAGNEQFF.

Notes on this clone: The same CDR3 also results from other DNA sequences found in this sample. V is TRBV18 and J is TRBJ1-1; D not resolved. Germline values: CDR1 KGHSH, CDR2 LQKENI. The CDR3 is 12 residues long. V lost 3 bases to trimming and J lost 0 bases, with 2 bases between them. Here the CDR3 reads CASSPLNTEAFF. The CDR3 nucleotides are TGTGCCAGCTCACCTTTGAACACTGAAGCTTTCTTT.

The V call is TRBV5-8, the J call TRBJ2-3, with 11 bases fitting TRBD2. Germline V CDR1 and CDR2: SGHTS, YDEGEE. This CDR3 has 14 residues. J gave up 2 bases and V 5 bases, and 1 base lay outside the gene matches. The CDR3 sequence is CASRGLADTDTQYF. The DNA of the CDR3 is TGTGCCAGCAGGGGACTAGCGGACACAGATACGCAGTATTTT.

The V call is TRBV11-2, the J call TRBJ1-1, with unresolved D. Looked up from germline, CDR1 is SGHAT and CDR2 is FQNNGV. Trimming took off 2 bases at V and 3 bases at J, with 4 bases between the two ends. The CDR3 spans 12 residues. The chain's CDR3 is CASSLPYTEAFF. The CDR3 DNA is TGTGCCAGCAGCTTACCCTACACTGAAGCTTTCTTT. Filled out from reference TRBV11-2 and TRBJ1-1, the complete variable domain reads EAGVAQSPRYKIIEKRQSVAFWCNPISGHATLYWYQQILGQGPKLLIQFQNNGVVDDSQLPKDRFSAERLKGVDSTLKIQPAKLEDSAVYLCASSLPYTEAFFGQGTRLTVV.

V is TRBV7-3 and J is TRBJ1-1; 7 nucleotides agree with TRBD1. The V gene's germline CDR1 is SGHTA and CDR2 FQGTGA. Trimming removed 8 bases from V and 5 bases from J; junction bases left unmatched: 8. The CDR3 runs 13 residues. CDR3 bases: TGTGCCAGCGGGCGACAGGGAGGTACTGAAGCTTTCTTT. Protein sequence: CASGRQGGTEAFF.

This chain uses TRBV7-3 with TRBJ1-1; D may be TRBD1 (6 bases). Germline assignment: CDR1 SGHTA and CDR2 FQGTGA. The CDR3 is 14 residues long. The V end was cut by 5 bases, the J end by 5 bases, with 15 bases between. CDR3 nucleotides: TGTGCCAGCAGCGCTCAGGGGCGGGGAACTGAAGCTTTCTTT. It codes for CASSAQGRGTEAFF. Combining the CDR3 with reference TRBV7-3 and TRBJ1-1 gives the whole variable domain GAGVSQTPSNKVTEKGKYVELRCDPISGHTALYWYRQSLGQGPEFLIYFQGTGAADDSGLPNDRFFAVRPEGSVSTLKIQRTERGDSAVYLCASSAQGRGTEAFFGQGTRLTVV.

The chain links TRBV19 to TRBJ2-7, with a tentative D call TRBD1 (5 bases). The germline V and J ends were trimmed by 3 bases and 3 bases, with 9 bases remaining between them. The length of the CDR3 is 13 residues. The V gene's germline CDR1 is LNHDA and CDR2 SQIVND (reference sequence). The CDR3 is CASSISGYYEQYF. CDR3 coding DNA: TGTGCCAGTAGTATTTCAGGGTACTACGAGCAGTACTTC.

The chain uses TRBV30 and TRBJ2-1; perhaps TRBD1 as D (6 bases). CDR1 and CDR2 from the germline V gene are GTSNPN and SVGIG (reference sequence). The CDR3 length is 15 residues. Trimming pared 3 bases from V and 1 base from J, leaving 13 bases between. The CDR3 here is CAWSPGHISYNEQFF. Here the CDR3 DNA reads TGTGCCTGGAGCCCGGGACACATTTCCTACAATGAGCAGTTCTTC.

The CDR3 spells CASSLEASGRETQYF. CDR3 DNA: TGTGCCAGCAGCTTGGAGGCTAGCGGACGGGAGACCCAGTACTTC. The chain uses TRBV5-8 and TRBJ2-5; 7 bases agree with TRBD2. CDR1 is SGHTS and CDR2 is YDEGEE in the germline V gene. The CDR3 length is 15 residues. V lost 0 bases and J lost 5; bases outside the gene matches: 7.

This chain joins TRBV6-5 and TRBJ2-7, with unresolved D. The germline V and J ends were trimmed by 5 bases and 1 base, with 6 bases remaining between them. CDR1 is MNHEY and CDR2 is SVGAGI in the germline V gene. The CDR3 has 12 residues. CDR3 bases: TGTGCCAGCAGTAGTATTTCCTACGAGCAGTACTTC. Translation gives CASSSISYEQYF.